The source of this TCR beta chain is a study of blood T cell repertoires in COVID-19. For the study at large: Samples taken during acute and convalescent COVID-19 were collected in the United States, Italy and Spain. PBMCs, B-cell-depleted T cells, or T cells were the source of the cDNA or gDNA that made up the material.

In the source study's methods: Quantification of nucleated cells was approximated via reference gene primer amplification. Method: immunoSEQ multiplex PCR; TCRdb's copy keeps in-frame clones and lacks some. That table is the source of V, J and clone size, and D and trimming were worked out from the DNA. Among under 300,000 clones listed, 90% were seen once. Patients in Seattle were enrolled during active infection, then followed longitudinally. Per germline, CDR1 DFQATT and CDR2 SNEGSKA (reference sequence). The trim removed 3 bases at V and 6 bases at J, leaving 5 bases unmatched. This CDR3 contains 13 residues.

The gene calls are TRBV20-1 and TRBJ2-1; 7 bases fit TRBD2. The sequencing input was peripheral blood. The sequence was obtained from a woman aged 55-69 years with COVID-19, enrolled during active disease. The CDR3 loop is CSASGGGGNEQFF. The CDR3 nucleotides read TGCAGTGCTAGTGGCGGGGGTGGCAATGAGCAGTTCTTC.